This T cell receptor (beta chain) emerged from a study of metastatic and nonmetastatic thyroid tumors. Study summary: A comparison of repertoires was made across blood and tumor or nodule tissue from malignant and benign thyroid patients.

Original data processing: Variation in CDR3 across clinicopathological groups served as the basis for constructing a distant-metastasis classifier in papillary thyroid cancer. TCRdb reprocessed the PCR reads using MiXCR. These V and J calls rely on TCRdb rather than the paper's analysis. The sample includes 13,000 to 15,000 clones, over 9.5% of them seen just once. The study's findings and limits: Reported TCR beta diversity, measured in blood and tumor, was significantly higher for malignant thyroid tumors than for benign nodules.

Until they underwent thyroid surgery, no patient had received any treatment. This clone has a count of ten or more. Its antigen is as yet unknown. The CDR3 has 17 amino acids. Germline V gene lookup returns CDR1 SGHNT and CDR2 YENEEA. The V end was cut by 4 bases, the J end by 0 bases, with 17 bases between. Sequencing was carried out using blood. The rearrangement uses TRBV11-3 and TRBJ2-3, with D perhaps matching TRBD2 (6 bases). This clonotype was sampled from a female donor with papillary thyroid cancer or a benign thyroid nodule (not recorded which). Some clones in this sample may be carry-over from other donors' samples. The CDR3 here is CASSSNDGGTSTDTQYF. The CDR3 nucleotides read TGTGCCAGCAGCTCCAACGACGGAGGGACTAGCACAGATACGCAGTATTTT. Complete variable domain (other parts from reference TRBV11-3 and TRBJ2-3): EAGVVQSPRYKIIEKKQPVAFWCNPISGHNTLYWYLQNLGQGPELLIRYENEEAVDDSQLPKDRFSAERLKGVDSTLKIQPAELGDSAVYLCASSSNDGGTSTDTQYFGPGTRLTVL.